This T cell receptor (beta chain) was captured in a study of radiotherapy plus CTLA-4 blockade in lung cancer. Background on the study: Objective responses arose in over 15% of patients, and around 30% experienced disease control. Broader study findings: The best prediction of response reportedly came from early blood T cell clone dynamics, with interferon-beta. Subsequent to radiotherapy plus ipilimumab, tumor-derived TCR clones underwent expansion in blood.

The CDR3 extends over 14 amino acids. Sequencing was performed with immunoSEQ multiplex PCR; in TCRdb, only in-frame clones are kept and a portion is missing. The profile shows 70,000 to 95,000 clones, about 88% of them singletons. With regard to this clone: Its antigen is as yet unknown.

Alongside CTLA-4 blockade with ipilimumab, patients with chemo-refractory metastatic non-small-cell lung cancer received focal radiation. This chain links TRBV21-1 with TRBJ2-7; the table assigns TRBD2, which was not confirmed against the DNA. TRBV21-1 has pseudogene status. Sample: peripheral blood, taken from a patient treated with radiotherapy plus ipilimumab. This TCR derives from a human donor with non-small cell lung cancer that progressed on radiotherapy plus ipilimumab. The CDR3 sequence: CASSNPPEGHEQYF. The CDR3, as DNA: TGTGCCAGCAGCAACCCGCCGGAGGGCCACGAGCAGTACTTC.